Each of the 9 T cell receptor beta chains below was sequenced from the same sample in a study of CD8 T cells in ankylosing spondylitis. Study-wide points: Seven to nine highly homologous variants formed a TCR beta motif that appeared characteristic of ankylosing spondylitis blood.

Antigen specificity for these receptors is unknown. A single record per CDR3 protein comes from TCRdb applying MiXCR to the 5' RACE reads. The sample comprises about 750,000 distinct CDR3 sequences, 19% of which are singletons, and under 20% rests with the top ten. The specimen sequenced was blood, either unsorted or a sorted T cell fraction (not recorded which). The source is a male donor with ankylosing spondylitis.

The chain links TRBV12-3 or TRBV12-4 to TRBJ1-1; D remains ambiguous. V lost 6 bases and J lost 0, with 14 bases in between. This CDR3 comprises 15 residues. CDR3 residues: CASSGAGPMNTEAFF. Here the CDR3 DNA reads TGTGCCAGCAGCGGTGCAGGCCCGATGAACACTGAAGCTTTCTTT.

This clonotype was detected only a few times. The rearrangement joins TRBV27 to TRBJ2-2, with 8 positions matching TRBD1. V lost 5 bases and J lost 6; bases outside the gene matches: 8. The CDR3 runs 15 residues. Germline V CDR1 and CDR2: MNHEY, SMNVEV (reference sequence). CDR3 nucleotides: TGTGCCAGCAGTCGCTGGACAGGGAGTCCCGGGGAGCTGTTTTTT. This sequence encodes CASSRWTGSPGELFF.

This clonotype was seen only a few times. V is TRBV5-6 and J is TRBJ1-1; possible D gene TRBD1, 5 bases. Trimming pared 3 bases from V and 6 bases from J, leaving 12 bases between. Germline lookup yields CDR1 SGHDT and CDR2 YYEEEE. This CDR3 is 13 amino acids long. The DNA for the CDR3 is TGTGCCAGCAGCTGGGACGGGATCCCTGAAGCTTTCTTT. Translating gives CASSWDGIPEAFF.

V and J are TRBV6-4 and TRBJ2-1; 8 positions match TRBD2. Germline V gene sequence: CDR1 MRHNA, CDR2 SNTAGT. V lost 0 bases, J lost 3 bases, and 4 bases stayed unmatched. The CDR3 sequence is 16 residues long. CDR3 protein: CASSDSRRGDYNEQFF. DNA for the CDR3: TGTGCCAGCAGTGACTCCAGGCGGGGGGACTACAATGAGCAGTTCTTC.

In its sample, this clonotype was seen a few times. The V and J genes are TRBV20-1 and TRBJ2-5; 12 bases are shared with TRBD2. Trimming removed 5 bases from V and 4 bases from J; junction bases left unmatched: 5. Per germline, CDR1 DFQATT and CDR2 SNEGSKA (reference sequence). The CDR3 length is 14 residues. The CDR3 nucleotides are TGCAGTGCTCCGACTAGCGGGGGACCAGAGACCCAGTACTTC. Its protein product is CSAPTSGGPETQYF.

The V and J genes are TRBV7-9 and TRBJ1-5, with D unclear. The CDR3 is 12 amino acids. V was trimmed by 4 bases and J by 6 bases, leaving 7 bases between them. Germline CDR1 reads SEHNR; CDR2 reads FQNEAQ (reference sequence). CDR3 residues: CASSSDIQPQHF. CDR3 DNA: TGTGCCAGCAGCTCAGACATTCAGCCCCAGCATTTT.

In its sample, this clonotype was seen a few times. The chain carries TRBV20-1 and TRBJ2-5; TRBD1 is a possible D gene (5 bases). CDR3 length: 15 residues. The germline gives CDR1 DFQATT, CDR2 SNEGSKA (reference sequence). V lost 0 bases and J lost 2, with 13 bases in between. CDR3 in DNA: TGCAGTGCTAGAGATCTTACAGGCCTGCAAGAGACCCAGTACTTC. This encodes CSARDLTGLQETQYF.

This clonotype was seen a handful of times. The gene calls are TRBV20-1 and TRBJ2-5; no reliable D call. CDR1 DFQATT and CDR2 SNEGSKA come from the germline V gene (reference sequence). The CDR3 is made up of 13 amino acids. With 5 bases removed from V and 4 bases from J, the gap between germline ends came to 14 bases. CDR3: CSAPNAPRETQYF. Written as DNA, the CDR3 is TGCAGTGCTCCGAACGCCCCAAGAGAGACCCAGTACTTC.

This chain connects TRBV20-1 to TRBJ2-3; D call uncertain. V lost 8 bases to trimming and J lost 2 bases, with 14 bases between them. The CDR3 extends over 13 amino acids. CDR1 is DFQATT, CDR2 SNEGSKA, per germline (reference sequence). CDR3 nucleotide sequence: TGCAGTTCTCATTCCGTCGCCACAGATACGCAGTATTTT. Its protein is CSSHSVATDTQYF.